This TCR beta chain was obtained from a study of shared clonotypes between healthy human individuals. General observations from the study: Some naive CD4 clonotypes, roughly 4.8%, turned up in common across four donors.

This clone has more than one count but fewer than ten. What it binds is unknown. The data were produced by immunoSEQ multiplex PCR, yet TCRdb's version contains in-frame clones alone and is incomplete. Of about 710,000 clones in the sample, 55% to 75% were seen once. V lost 7 bases to trimming and J lost 4 bases, with 10 bases between them. Germline CDR1 reads MDHEN; CDR2 reads SYDVKM. The CDR3 totals 12 residues. This TCR came from a woman aged 25 to 39 in good health. This sequence joins TRBV28 and TRBJ1-2; D may be TRBD1 (6 bases). Sequencing used memory CD4+ T cells sorted from blood. As for subset: CD45RA-negative fraction. CDR3 sequence: CASKGTIYGYTF. The CDR3, as DNA: TGTGCCAGCAAAGGGACAATCTATGGCTACACCTTC.